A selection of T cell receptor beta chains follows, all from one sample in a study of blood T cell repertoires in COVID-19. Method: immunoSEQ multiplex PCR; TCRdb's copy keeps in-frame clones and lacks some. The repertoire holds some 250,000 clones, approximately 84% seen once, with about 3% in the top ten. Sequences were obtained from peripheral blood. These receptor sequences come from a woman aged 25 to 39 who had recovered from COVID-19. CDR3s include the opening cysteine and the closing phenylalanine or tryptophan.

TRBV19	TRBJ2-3	CASSIGTTTDTQYF
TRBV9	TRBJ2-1	CASTQLAGVYNEQFF
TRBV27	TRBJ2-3	CASSRRGLAGTDTQYF
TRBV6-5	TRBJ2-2	CASSRDRDISGELFF
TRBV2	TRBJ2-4	CASSDLVPGLAKNIQYF
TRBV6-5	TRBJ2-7	CASSSYGGPRAYEQYF
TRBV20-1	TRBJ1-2	CSASRFFQGAGWGYTF
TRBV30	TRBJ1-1	CAWSGGLWRAQNTEAFF
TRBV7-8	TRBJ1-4	CASRATGSRNEKLFF
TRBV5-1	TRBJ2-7	CASSLPTGNSYEQYF
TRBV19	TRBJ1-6	CASSILGTAANSPLHF
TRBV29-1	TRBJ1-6	CSVCEGAYNSPLHF
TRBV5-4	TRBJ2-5	CASSFGTSSREETQYF
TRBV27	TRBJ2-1	CASAIQNEQFF
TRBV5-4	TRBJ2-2	CASSRGQSATGELFF
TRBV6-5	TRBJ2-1	CASSYGSHDEQFF
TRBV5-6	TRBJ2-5	CASSWGYGTSDDKETQYF